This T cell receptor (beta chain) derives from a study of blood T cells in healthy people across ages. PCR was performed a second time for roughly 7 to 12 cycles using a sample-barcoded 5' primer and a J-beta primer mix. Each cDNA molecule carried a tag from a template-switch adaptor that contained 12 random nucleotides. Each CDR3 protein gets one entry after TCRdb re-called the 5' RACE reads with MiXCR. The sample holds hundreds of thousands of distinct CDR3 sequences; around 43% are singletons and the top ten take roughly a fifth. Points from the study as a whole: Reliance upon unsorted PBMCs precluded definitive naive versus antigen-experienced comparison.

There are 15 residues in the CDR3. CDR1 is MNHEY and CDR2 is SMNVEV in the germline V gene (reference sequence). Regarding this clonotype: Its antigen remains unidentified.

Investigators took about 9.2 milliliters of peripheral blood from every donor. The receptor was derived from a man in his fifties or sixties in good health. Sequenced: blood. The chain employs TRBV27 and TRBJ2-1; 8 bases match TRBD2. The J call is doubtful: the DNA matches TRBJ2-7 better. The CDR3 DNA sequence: TGTGCCAGCAGCCTACTAGCGGCATCCTACAATGAGCAGTACTTC. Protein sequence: CASSLLAASYNEQYF.